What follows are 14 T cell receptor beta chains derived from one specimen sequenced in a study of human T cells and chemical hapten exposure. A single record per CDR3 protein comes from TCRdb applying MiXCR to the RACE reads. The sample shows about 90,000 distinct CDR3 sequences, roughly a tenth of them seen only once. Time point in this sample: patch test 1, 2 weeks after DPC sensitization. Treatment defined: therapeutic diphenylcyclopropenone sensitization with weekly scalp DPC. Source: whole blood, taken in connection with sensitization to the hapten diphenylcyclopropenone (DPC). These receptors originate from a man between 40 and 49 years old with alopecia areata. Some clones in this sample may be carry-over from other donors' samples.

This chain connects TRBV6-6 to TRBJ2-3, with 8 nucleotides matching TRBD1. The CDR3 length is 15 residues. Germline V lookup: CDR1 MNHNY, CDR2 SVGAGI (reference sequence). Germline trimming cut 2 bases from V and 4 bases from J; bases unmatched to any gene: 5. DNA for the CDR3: TGTGCCAGCAGTTACGGTCCAGGGGGCGCAGATACGCAGTATTTT. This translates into CASSYGPGGADTQYF.

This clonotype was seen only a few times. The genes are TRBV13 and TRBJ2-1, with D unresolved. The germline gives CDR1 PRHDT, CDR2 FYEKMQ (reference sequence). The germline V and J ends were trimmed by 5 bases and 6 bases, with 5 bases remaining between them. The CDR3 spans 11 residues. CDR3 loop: CASSRTNEQFF. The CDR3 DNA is TGTGCCAGCAGCCGAACCAATGAGCAGTTCTTC. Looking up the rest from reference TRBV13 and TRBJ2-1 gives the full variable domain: AAGVIQSPRHLIKEKRETATLKCYPIPRHDTVYWYQQGPGQDPQFLISFYEKMQSDKGSIPDRFSAQQFSDYHSELNMSSLELGDSALYFCASSRTNEQFFGPGTRLTVL.

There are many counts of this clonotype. In nucleotides, the CDR3 is TGCGCCAGCAGCCCACATGATCCTAACTATGGCTACACCTTC. Protein sequence: CASSPHDPNYGYTF. The chain joins TRBV5-1 to TRBJ1-2; D is ambiguous. CDR3 length: 14 amino acids. Germline CDR1 SGHRS, CDR2 YFSETQ. V was pared by 4 bases and J by 0 bases, with 10 bases between.

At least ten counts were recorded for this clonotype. The CDR3 is CSAKNTGELFF. CDR3 bases: TGCAGCGCGAAGAACACCGGGGAGCTGTTTTTT. The chain combines TRBV29-1 with TRBJ2-2; D is ambiguous. The length of the CDR3 is 11 residues. Germline loops: CDR1 SQVTM, CDR2 ANQGSEA. V was pared by 7 bases and J by 1 base, with 4 bases between.

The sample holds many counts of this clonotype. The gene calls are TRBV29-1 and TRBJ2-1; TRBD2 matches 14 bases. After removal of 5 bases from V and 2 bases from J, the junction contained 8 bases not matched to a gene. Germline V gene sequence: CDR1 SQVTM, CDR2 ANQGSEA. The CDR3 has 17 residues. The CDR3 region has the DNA TGCAGCGTTTCCGGGACTAGCGGGAGTCGGACCTACAATGAGCAGTTCTTC. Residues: CSVSGTSGSRTYNEQFF.

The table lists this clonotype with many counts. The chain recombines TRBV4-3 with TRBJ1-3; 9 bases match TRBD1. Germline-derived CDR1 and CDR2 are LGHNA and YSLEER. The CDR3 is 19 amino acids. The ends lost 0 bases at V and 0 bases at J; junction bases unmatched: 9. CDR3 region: CASSQDRTGAINSGNTIYF. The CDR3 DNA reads TGCGCCAGCAGCCAAGATCGGACAGGGGCGATCAACTCTGGAAACACCATATATTTT.

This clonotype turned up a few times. The CDR3 bases are TGTGCCAGCAGCAGAGGGGGCCAGGGTTACGAGCAGTACTTC. Translated, it gives CASSRGGQGYEQYF. The V call is TRBV28, the J call TRBJ2-7; 7 bases are a match to TRBD1. The CDR3 is 14 amino acids. J gave up 4 bases and V 6 bases, and 9 bases lay outside the gene matches. Germline loops: CDR1 MDHEN, CDR2 SYDVKM. The whole variable domain, filled in from reference TRBV28 and TRBJ2-7, reads DVKVTQSSRYLVKRTGEKVFLECVQDMDHENMFWYRQDPGLGLRLIYFSYDVKMKEKGDIPEGYSVSREKKERFSLILESASTNQTSMYLCASSRGGQGYEQYFGPGTRLTVT.

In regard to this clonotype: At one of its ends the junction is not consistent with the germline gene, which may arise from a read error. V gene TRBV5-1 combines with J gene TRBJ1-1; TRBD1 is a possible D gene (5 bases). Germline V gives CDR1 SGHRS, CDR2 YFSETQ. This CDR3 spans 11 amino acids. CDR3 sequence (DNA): TGCACCAGCAGATTGGGGCTTGAAGCTTTCTTT. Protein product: CTSRLGLEAFF.

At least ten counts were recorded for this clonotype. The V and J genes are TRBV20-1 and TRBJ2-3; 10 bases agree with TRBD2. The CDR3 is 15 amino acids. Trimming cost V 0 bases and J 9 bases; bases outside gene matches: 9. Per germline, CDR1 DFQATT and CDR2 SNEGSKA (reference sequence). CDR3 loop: CSARDPAGGSLTQYF. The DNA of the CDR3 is TGCAGTGCTAGAGATCCAGCGGGAGGGTCTTTGACGCAGTATTTT.

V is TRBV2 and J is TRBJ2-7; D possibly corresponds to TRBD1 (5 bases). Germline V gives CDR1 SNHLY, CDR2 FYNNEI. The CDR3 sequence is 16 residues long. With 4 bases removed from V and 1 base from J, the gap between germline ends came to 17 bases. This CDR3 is CASSGGKGEESYEQYV. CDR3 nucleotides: TGTGCCAGCAGTGGGGGAAAAGGGGAAGAGTCCTACGAGCAGTACGTC.

The CDR3: CASSLVTGDNQPQHF. Written as DNA, the CDR3 is TGCGCCAGCAGCTTGGTGACAGGAGACAATCAGCCCCAGCATTTT. The rearrangement links TRBV5-1 to TRBJ1-5; weak D call: TRBD1 (6 bases). Trimming left V 0 bases short and J 3 bases short, with 10 bases between. Germline lookup yields CDR1 SGHRS and CDR2 YFSETQ. This CDR3 is 15 amino acids long.

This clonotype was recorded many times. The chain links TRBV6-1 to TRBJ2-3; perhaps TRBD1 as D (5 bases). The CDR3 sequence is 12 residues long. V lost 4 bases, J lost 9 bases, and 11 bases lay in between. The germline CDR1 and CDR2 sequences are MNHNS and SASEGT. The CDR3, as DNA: TGTGCCAGCAGTGTACAGGAATTGACGCAGTATTTT. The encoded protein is CASSVQELTQYF.

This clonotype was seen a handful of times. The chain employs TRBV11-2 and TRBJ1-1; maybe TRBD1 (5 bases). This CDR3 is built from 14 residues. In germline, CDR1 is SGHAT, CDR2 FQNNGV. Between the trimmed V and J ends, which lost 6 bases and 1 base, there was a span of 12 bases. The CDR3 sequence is CASSAGGQNTEAFF. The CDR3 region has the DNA TGTGCCAGCAGTGCGGGGGGTCAGAACACTGAAGCTTTCTTT. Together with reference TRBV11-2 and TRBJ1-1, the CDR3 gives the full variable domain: EAGVAQSPRYKIIEKRQSVAFWCNPISGHATLYWYQQILGQGPKLLIQFQNNGVVDDSQLPKDRFSAERLKGVDSTLKIQPAKLEDSAVYLCASSAGGQNTEAFFGQGTRLTVV.

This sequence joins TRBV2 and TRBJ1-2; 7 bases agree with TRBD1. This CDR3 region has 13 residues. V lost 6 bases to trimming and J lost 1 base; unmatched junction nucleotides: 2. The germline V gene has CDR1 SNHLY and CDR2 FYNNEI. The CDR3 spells CASRDRFNYGYTF. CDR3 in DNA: TGTGCCAGCAGGGACAGGTTTAACTATGGCTACACCTTC.